These 21 T cell receptor beta chains were sequenced from one sample in a study of T cell responses to AZD1222 COVID-19 vaccine. The protocol was immunoSEQ multiplex PCR, while the TCRdb copy is restricted to in-frame clones and leaves out a portion. The sample lists about 120,000 clones; about 90% were seen once. Specimen: peripheral blood, collected on day 0 of AZD1222 vaccination. All receptors come from an adult in good health.

The chain employs TRBV4-2 and TRBJ2-3; 11 positions match TRBD2. Germline CDR1 is LGHNA and CDR2 is YNFKEQ. This CDR3 is built from 16 residues. Trimming at V came to 0 bases and at J to 6 bases, leaving 5 bases not matched to a gene. CDR3 DNA sequence: TGTGCCAGCAGCCAAGATAAGACTAGCGGGAAGGATACGCAGTATTTT. Translating gives CASSQDKTSGKDTQYF.

The rearrangement links TRBV6-5 to TRBJ1-1; D is unclear. CDR1 is MNHEY, CDR2 SVGAGI, per germline. V lost 6 bases and J 0 bases, leaving 14 bases between the germline ends. The CDR3 has 15 amino acids. As DNA, the CDR3 is TGTGCCAGCAGCCCACGCGGCATGGTGAACACTGAAGCTTTCTTT. Protein sequence: CASSPRGMVNTEAFF.

CDR3 nucleotide sequence: TGTGCCTGGACAGGGACGAACACTGAAGCTTTCTTT. This gives the protein CAWTGTNTEAFF. The rearrangement uses TRBV30 and TRBJ1-1; D may be TRBD1 (5 bases). Germline CDR1 and CDR2: GTSNPN and SVGIG (reference sequence). Trimming shortened V by 4 bases and J by 1 base, and 7 bases separated the two germline ends. The CDR3 length is 12 residues.

V is TRBV10-3 and J is TRBJ1-1; 9 nucleotides match TRBD1. Germline trimming cut 0 bases from V and 5 bases from J; bases unmatched to any gene: 4. The CDR3 has 15 amino acids. CDR1 is ENHRY, CDR2 SYGVKD, per germline. The CDR3 loop is CAISESGTGRTEAFF. For the CDR3, the DNA is TGTGCCATCAGTGAGTCAGGGACAGGGCGGACTGAAGCTTTCTTT.

V and J are TRBV11-2 and TRBJ2-7; D is uncertain. CDR1 and CDR2 from the germline V gene are SGHAT and FQNNGV. The V end was cut by 5 bases, the J end by 4 bases, with 6 bases between. The CDR3 extends over 11 amino acids. CDR3 protein: CASSRTYEQYF. Here the CDR3 DNA reads TGTGCCAGCAGCAGGACGTACGAGCAGTACTTC.

This chain links TRBV29-1 with TRBJ1-2; TRBD1 matches at 10 bases. CDR1 and CDR2 from the germline V gene are SQVTM and ANQGSEA. The CDR3 runs 12 residues. The CDR3, as DNA: TGCAGTCTTGTGGGGACAGGGGACGGCTACACCTTC. This gives the protein CSLVGTGDGYTF.

The rearrangement uses TRBV6-4 and TRBJ1-1; possible D gene TRBD1, 6 bases. The CDR3 has 14 residues. Germline CDR1 MRHNA, CDR2 SNTAGT. Trimming took 7 bases from V and 6 from J, leaving 18 bases between them. The CDR3, as DNA: TGTGCCAGCAAAACCACAGGGAGTCGGTCTGAAGCTTTCTTT. The encoded protein is CASKTTGSRSEAFF.

This chain joins TRBV29-1 and TRBJ1-2, with D possibly being TRBD1 (6 bases). The germline CDR1 and CDR2 sequences are SQVTM and ANQGSEA. Trimming cost V 1 base and J 8 bases, with 14 bases left between them. The CDR3 is 13 amino acids. This CDR3 is CSVEGNRVAGYTF. As DNA, the CDR3 is TGCAGCGTTGAAGGCAACAGGGTAGCGGGCTACACCTTC.

The rearrangement uses TRBV28 and TRBJ2-7; D possibly corresponds to TRBD2 (7 bases). The CDR3 consists of 14 residues. Germline CDR1 reads MDHEN; CDR2 reads SYDVKM. The CDR3 protein is CASGVQGYTYEQYF. Written as DNA, the CDR3 is TGTGCGAGCGGGGTCCAGGGGTACACCTACGAGCAGTACTTC.

The chain is built from TRBV27 and TRBJ1-5, with D uncertain. Germline CDR1 reads MNHEY; CDR2 reads SMNVEV (reference sequence). The V end lost 7 bases, the J end lost 0 bases, and 22 bases lay between the germline ends. The CDR3 is made up of 18 amino acids. The CDR3: CASIQGPSLGDSNQPQHF. CDR3 nucleotides: TGTGCCAGCATCCAAGGGCCGTCCTTGGGCGATAGCAATCAGCCCCAGCATTTT.

The rearrangement links TRBV3-1 (or the pseudogene TRBV3-2) to TRBJ1-5; no clear D. This CDR3 is 13 amino acids long. Per the germline V gene, CDR1 is LGHDT and CDR2 is YNNKEL (reference sequence). V lost 3 bases and J 2 bases, leaving 5 bases between the germline ends. CDR3 sequence reads: CASSHRGNQPQHF. The CDR3 DNA is TGTGCCAGCAGCCACCGAGGCAATCAGCCCCAGCATTTT.

This clone was detected only once. The chain couples TRBV19 to TRBJ1-4; D not resolved. Deletions cut 3 bases from V and 8 bases from J, with 22 bases between. Germline-derived CDR1 and CDR2 are LNHDA and SQIVND (reference sequence). CDR3 size: 17 residues. In nucleotides, the CDR3 is TGTGCCAGTAGTATGATAGGACTCTTCACGTTCGAAGAAAAACTGTTTTTT. This codes for CASSMIGLFTFEEKLFF.

This rearrangement joins TRBV10-1 to TRBJ2-1; 11 nucleotides align to TRBD2. The CDR3 spans 14 residues. With 5 bases clipped from V and 10 bases from J, the junction kept 7 bases outside the gene matches. Germline lookup yields CDR1 WNHNN and CDR2 SYGVQD (reference sequence). The CDR3 sequence is CASSSPTSGTEQFF. The CDR3, as DNA: TGCGCCAGCAGTTCTCCGACTAGCGGGACCGAGCAGTTCTTC.

The chain has TRBV4-1 and TRBJ1-1; the match to TRBD1 covers 9 bases. The CDR3 is made up of 14 amino acids. V trimming: 3 bases; J trimming: 1 base; junction bases outside the gene matches: 0. CDR1 and CDR2 (germline): MGHRA, YSYEKL. The CDR3 coding sequence is TGCGCCAGCAGCCAGGGACAGGGGAACACTGAAGCTTTCTTT. This gives the protein CASSQGQGNTEAFF.

V and J are TRBV6-1 and TRBJ1-3; D not certain. Deletions cut 2 bases from V and 0 bases from J, with 11 bases between. CDR1 and CDR2 from the germline V gene are MNHNS and SASEGT. The CDR3 is 16 amino acids. DNA for the CDR3: TGTGCCAGCAGTGAACTAATAAGACTCTCTGGAAACACCATATATTTT. It codes for CASSELIRLSGNTIYF.

The J gene is TRBJ2-7, the V gene TRBV28; D gene ambiguous. V shed 5 bases and J shed 2 bases, with 16 bases lying between them. In germline, CDR1 is MDHEN, CDR2 SYDVKM. CDR3 length: 15 amino acids. CDR3 DNA sequence: TGTGCCAGCAGTCCACCGGGTCCCTATCCCTACGAGCAGTACTTC. Its protein product is CASSPPGPYPYEQYF.

V and J are TRBV7-9 and TRBJ1-5; D remains ambiguous. The CDR3 totals 13 residues. Germline V gives CDR1 SEHNR, CDR2 FQNEAQ (reference sequence). Trimming shortened V by 4 bases and J by 3 bases, and 7 bases separated the two germline ends. The CDR3 DNA is TGTGCCAGCAGCTCCGCATTCAATCAGCCCCAGCATTTT. Residues: CASSSAFNQPQHF.

V is TRBV7-2 and J is TRBJ2-5, with 9 bases identical to TRBD2. V gave up 8 bases and J gave up 4 bases; unmatched junction bases: 20. CDR1 is SGHTA, CDR2 FQGNSA, per germline. The CDR3 is made up of 18 amino acids. CDR3 in amino acids: CASETIGVAGVLGETQYF. The CDR3 DNA is TGTGCCAGCGAAACAATTGGGGTAGCGGGGGTCTTGGGAGAGACCCAGTACTTC.

The V call is TRBV27, the J call TRBJ2-5; possible D gene TRBD1, 5 bases. Deletions cut 6 bases from V and 2 bases from J, with 10 bases between. The length of the CDR3 is 13 residues. The germline CDR1 and CDR2 sequences are MNHEY and SMNVEV (reference sequence). The CDR3 nucleotides are TGTGCCAGCAGCAGACAGAATCAAGAGACCCAGTACTTC. Amino acid sequence: CASSRQNQETQYF.

J is TRBJ1-1 and V is TRBV5-1; 8 nucleotides align to TRBD1. CDR3 length: 14 residues. V lost 4 bases, J lost 6 bases, and 8 bases stayed unmatched. Germline V gives CDR1 SGHRS, CDR2 YFSETQ. This CDR3 reads CASSPTGAWAEAFF. The CDR3, as DNA: TGCGCCAGCAGCCCGACAGGGGCTTGGGCTGAAGCTTTCTTT.

The chain combines TRBV9 with TRBJ2-1, with no clear D. Trimming removed 3 bases at V and 9 bases at J, with 13 bases between. CDR3 length: 13 residues. Looked up from germline, CDR1 is SGDLS and CDR2 is YYNGEE. CDR3 nucleotides: TGTGCCAGCAGCGCTGGGTTCAAGGGTGAGCAGTTCTTC. Residues: CASSAGFKGEQFF.